The TCR beta chain under discussion was sequenced for a study of shared clonotypes between healthy human individuals. V lost 3 bases and J lost 2, with 8 bases in between. The CDR3 is made up of 13 amino acids. Per the germline V gene, CDR1 is SGHNT and CDR2 is YENEEA. Using immunoSEQ multiplex PCR, the repertoire was profiled, and TCRdb retains in-frame clones only, with some absent. The repertoire consists of 1,500,000 or so clones, with approximately 97% occurring once and the leading ten covering about 1%. The chain is built from TRBV11-3 and TRBJ2-7; the D call may be TRBD1 or TRBD2 (5 bases each). The sequenced material came from naive CD4+ T cells sorted from blood. The subset was: CD45RA+ positively selected. This sequence was found in a man aged 25 to 40 in good health. Written as DNA, the CDR3 is TGTGCCAGCAGCTTTGGGGGTACCTACGAGCAGTACTTC. Amino acid sequence: CASSFGGTYEQYF.